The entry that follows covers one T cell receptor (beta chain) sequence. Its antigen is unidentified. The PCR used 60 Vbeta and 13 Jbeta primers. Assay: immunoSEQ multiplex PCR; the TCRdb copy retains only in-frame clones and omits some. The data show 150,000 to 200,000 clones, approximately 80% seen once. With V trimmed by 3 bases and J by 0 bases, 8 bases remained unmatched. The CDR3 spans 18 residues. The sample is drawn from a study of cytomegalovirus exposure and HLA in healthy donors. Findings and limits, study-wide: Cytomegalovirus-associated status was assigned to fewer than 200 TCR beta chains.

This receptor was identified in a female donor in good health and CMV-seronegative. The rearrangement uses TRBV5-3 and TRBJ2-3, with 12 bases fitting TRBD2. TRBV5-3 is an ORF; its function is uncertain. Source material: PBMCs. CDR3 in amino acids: CARSYTFGTSGSTDTQYF. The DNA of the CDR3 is TGTGCCAGAAGCTATACTTTTGGGACTAGCGGGAGCACAGATACGCAGTATTTT.